This T cell receptor beta chain was retrieved from a study of control samples from healthy donors and cancer patients. Germline V gene data show CDR1 as MRHNA and CDR2 as SNTAGT. The CDR3 totals 12 residues. V lost 6 bases and J lost 10; bases outside the gene matches: 7. Produced via immunoSEQ multiplex PCR; TCRdb's table is partial and in-frame only. The sample lists 120,000 to 150,000 clones, about 91% occurring once. This chain links TRBV6-4 with TRBJ1-1; 8 bases line up with TRBD1. The sequenced sample consisted of blood. This sequence originates from a man aged 30-40 years in good health. Here the CDR3 DNA reads TGTGCCAGCAGCCACGGACAGGGACGAGCTTTCTTT. Protein product: CASSHGQGRAFF.